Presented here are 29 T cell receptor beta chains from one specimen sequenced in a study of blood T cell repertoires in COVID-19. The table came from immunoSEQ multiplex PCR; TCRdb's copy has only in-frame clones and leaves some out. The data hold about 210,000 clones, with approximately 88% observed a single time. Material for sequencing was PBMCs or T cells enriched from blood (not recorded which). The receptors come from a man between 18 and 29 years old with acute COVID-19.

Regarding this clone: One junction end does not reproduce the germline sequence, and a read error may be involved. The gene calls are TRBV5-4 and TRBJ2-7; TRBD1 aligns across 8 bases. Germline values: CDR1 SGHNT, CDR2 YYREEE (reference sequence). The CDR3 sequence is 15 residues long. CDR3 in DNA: TGTGCCAGCAACTTGGTGGACAGGGCCGACTACGAGCAGTACTTC. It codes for CASNLVDRADYEQYF.

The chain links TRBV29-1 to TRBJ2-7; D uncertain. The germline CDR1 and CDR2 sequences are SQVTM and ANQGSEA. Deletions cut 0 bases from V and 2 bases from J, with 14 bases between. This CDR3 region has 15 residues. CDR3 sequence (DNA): TGCAGCGTTGAAGAATTTAACAGCTATCCCTACGAGCAGTACTTC. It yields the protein CSVEEFNSYPYEQYF.

Here the CDR3 DNA reads TGTGCCAGCAGTCCACAAGGGACAGCCTATGGCTACACCTTC. Protein sequence: CASSPQGTAYGYTF. The chain employs TRBV27 and TRBJ1-2; 7 bases map to TRBD1. Per the germline V gene, CDR1 is MNHEY and CDR2 is SMNVEV (reference sequence). Trimming cost V 5 bases and J 4 bases; bases outside gene matches: 7. This CDR3 has 14 amino acids.

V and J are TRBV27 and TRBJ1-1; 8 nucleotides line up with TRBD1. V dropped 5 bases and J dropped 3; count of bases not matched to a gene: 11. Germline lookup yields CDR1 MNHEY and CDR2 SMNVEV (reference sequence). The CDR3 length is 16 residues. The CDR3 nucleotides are TGTGCCAGCAGTCCCACTCAACAGGGGGGGTACACTGAAGCTTTCTTT. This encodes CASSPTQQGGYTEAFF.

CDR3 residues: CAISAGTGRGGVGETQYF. The CDR3 nucleotides read TGTGCCATCAGCGCCGGGACAGGGAGAGGAGGGGTCGGGGAGACCCAGTACTTC. This chain joins TRBV10-3 and TRBJ2-5; 9 bases fit TRBD1. With 6 bases clipped from V and 5 bases from J, the junction kept 19 bases outside the gene matches. Per the germline V gene, CDR1 is ENHRY and CDR2 is SYGVKD. The CDR3 has 18 amino acids.

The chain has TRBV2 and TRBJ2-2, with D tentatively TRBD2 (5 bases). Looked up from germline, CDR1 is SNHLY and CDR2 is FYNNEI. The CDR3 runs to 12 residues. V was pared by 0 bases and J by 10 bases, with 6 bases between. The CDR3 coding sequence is TGTGCCAGCAGTGAAGCGCTAGCGGAGCTGTTTTTT. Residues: CASSEALAELFF.

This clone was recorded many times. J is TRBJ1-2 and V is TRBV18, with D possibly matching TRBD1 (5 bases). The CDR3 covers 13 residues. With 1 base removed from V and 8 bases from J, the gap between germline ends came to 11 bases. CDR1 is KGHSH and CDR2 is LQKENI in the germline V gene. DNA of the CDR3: TGTGCCAGCTCACCACGGTCGGGGGACGGCTACACCTTC. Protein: CASSPRSGDGYTF.

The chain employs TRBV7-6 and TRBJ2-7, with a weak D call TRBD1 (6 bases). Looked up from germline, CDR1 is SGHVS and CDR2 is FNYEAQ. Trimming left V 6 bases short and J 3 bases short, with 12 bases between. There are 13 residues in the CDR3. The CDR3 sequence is CASSYQGNYEQYF. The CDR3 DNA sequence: TGTGCCAGCAGTTACCAGGGGAACTACGAGCAGTACTTC.

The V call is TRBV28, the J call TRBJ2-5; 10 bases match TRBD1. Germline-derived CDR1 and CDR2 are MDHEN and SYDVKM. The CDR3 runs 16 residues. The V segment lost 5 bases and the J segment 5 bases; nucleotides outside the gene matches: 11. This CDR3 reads CASSAPGTGDPETQYF. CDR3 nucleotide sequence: TGTGCCAGCAGTGCACCGGGGACAGGGGACCCCGAGACCCAGTACTTC. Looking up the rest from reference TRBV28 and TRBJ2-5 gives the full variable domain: DVKVTQSSRYLVKRTGEKVFLECVQDMDHENMFWYRQDPGLGLRLIYFSYDVKMKEKGDIPEGYSVSREKKERFSLILESASTNQTSMYLCASSAPGTGDPETQYFGPGTRLLVL.

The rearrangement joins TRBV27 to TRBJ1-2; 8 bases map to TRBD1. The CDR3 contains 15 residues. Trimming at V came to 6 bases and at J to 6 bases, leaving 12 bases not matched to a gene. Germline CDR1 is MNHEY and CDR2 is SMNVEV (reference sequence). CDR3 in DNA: TGTGCCAGCAGACCCAGACGGACAGGGTCGGATGGCTACACCTTC. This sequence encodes CASRPRRTGSDGYTF.

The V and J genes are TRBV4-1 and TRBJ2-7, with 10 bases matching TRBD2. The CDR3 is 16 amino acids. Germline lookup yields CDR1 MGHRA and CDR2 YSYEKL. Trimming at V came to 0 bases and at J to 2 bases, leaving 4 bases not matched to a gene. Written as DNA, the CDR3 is TGCGCCAGCAGCCAAGAGAAGCGGGAGGGAACCTACGAGCAGTACTTC. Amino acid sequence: CASSQEKREGTYEQYF.

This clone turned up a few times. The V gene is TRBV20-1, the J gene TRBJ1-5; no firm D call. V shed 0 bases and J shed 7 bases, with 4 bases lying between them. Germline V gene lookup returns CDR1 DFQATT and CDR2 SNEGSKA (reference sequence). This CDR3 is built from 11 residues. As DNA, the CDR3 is TGCAGTGCTAGAGATTCGCAGCCCCAGCATTTT. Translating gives CSARDSQPQHF.

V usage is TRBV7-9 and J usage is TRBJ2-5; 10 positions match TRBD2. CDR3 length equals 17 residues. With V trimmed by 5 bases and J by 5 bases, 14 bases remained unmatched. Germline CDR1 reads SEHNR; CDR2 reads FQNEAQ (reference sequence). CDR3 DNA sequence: TGTGCCAGCAGCCTCGGGGTAGCGGGAGGCCTTTGGGAGACCCAGTACTTC. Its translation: CASSLGVAGGLWETQYF.

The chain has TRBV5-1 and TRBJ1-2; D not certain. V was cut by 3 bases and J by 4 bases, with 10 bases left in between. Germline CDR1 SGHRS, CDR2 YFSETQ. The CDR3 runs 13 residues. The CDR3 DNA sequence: TGCGCCAGCAGCTCGGAGGGAAGCTATGGCTACACCTTC. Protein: CASSSEGSYGYTF.

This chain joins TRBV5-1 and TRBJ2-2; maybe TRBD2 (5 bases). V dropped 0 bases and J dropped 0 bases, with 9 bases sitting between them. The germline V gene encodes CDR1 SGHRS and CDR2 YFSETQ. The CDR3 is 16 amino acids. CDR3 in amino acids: CASSLDPGTNTGELFF. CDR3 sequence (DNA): TGCGCCAGCAGCTTGGATCCGGGGACGAACACCGGGGAGCTGTTTTTT.

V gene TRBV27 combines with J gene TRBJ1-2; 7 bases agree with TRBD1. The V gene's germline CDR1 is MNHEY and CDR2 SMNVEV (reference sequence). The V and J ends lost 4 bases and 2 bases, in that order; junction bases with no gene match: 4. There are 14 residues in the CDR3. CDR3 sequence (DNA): TGTGCCAGCAGTTCCCGACAGGGCAACTATGGCTACACCTTC. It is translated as CASSSRQGNYGYTF.

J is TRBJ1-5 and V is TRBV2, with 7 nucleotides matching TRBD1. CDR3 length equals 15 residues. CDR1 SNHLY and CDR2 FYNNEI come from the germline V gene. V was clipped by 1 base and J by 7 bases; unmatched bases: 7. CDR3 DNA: TGTGCCAGCAGTGAAGAGACAGGGTTCAAACAGCCCCAGCATTTT. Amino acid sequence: CASSEETGFKQPQHF.

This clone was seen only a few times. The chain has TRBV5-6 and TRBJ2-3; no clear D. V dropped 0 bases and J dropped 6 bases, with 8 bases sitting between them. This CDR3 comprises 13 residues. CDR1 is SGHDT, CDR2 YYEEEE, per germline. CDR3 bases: TGTGCCAGCAGCTTGGGGTCCGGGGATACGCAGTATTTT. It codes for CASSLGSGDTQYF.

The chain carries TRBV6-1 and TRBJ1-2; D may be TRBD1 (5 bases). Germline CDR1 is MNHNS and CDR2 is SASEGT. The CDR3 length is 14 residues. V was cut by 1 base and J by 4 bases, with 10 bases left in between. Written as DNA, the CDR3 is TGTGCCAGCAGTGAAGACAGGCTAACCTATGGCTACACCTTC. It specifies CASSEDRLTYGYTF.

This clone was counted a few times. The CDR3 loop is CASGTSEAGELFF. CDR3 DNA sequence: TGCGCCTCGGGGACTAGCGAAGCCGGGGAGCTGTTTTTT. This sequence joins TRBV10-2 and TRBJ2-2, with 10 bases that match TRBD2. There are 13 residues in the CDR3. CDR1 is WSHSY and CDR2 is SAAADI in the germline V gene. J was trimmed by 6 bases and V by 11 bases; bases with no gene match: 6.

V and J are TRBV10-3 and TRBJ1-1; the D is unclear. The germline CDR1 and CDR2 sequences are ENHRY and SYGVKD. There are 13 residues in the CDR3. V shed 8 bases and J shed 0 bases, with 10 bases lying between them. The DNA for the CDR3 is TGTGCCATCGAGGCCATCTTGAACACTGAAGCTTTCTTT. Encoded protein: CAIEAILNTEAFF.

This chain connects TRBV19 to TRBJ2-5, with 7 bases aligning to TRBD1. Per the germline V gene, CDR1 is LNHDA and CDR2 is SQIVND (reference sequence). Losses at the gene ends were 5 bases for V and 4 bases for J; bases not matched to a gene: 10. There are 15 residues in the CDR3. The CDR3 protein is CASSPTGFELETQYF. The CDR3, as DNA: TGTGCCAGTAGTCCGACAGGGTTTGAACTAGAGACCCAGTACTTC.

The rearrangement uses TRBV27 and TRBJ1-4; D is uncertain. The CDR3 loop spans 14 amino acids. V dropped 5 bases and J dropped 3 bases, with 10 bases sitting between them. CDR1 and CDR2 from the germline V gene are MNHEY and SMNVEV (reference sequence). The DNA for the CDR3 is TGTGCCAGCAGTCGGCGGGTGCCTAATGAAAAACTGTTTTTT. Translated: CASSRRVPNEKLFF. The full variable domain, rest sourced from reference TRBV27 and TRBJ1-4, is EAQVTQNPRYLITVTGKKLTVTCSQNMNHEYMSWYRQDPGLGLRQIYYSMNVEVTDKGDVPEGYKVSRKEKRNFPLILESPSPNQTSLYFCASSRRVPNEKLFFGSGTQLSVL.

As DNA, the CDR3 is TGTGCCAGCAGCCTTCTAGGCCGATCTCGGAACGAGCAGTACTTC. Its protein is CASSLLGRSRNEQYF. J is TRBJ2-7 and V is TRBV3-1 (or the pseudogene TRBV3-2); D remains unclear. CDR1 and CDR2 (germline): LGHDT, YNNKEL (reference sequence). The germline V and J ends were trimmed by 4 bases and 5 bases, with 18 bases remaining between them. CDR3 size: 15 residues.

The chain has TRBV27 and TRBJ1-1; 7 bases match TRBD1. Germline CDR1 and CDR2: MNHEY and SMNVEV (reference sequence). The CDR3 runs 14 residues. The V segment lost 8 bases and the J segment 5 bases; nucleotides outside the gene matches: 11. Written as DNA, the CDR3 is TGTGCCAGCGGCCTCGGGAGGGGGCTTACTGAAGCTTTCTTT. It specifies CASGLGRGLTEAFF.

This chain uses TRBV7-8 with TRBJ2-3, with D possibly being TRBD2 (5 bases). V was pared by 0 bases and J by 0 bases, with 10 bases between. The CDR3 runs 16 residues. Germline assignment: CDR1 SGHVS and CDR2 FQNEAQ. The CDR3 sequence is CASSLATGKSTDTQYF. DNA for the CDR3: TGTGCCAGCAGCTTAGCGACGGGAAAGAGCACAGATACGCAGTATTTT. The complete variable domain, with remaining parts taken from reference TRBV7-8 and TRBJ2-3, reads GAGVSQSPRYKVAKRGQDVALRCDPISGHVSLFWYQQALGQGPEFLTYFQNEAQLDKSGLPSDRFFAERPEGSVSTLKIQRTQQEDSAVYLCASSLATGKSTDTQYFGPGTRLTVL.

The CDR3 is CASSYMGLAGIDEQFF. The CDR3, as DNA: TGTGCCAGCAGCTATATGGGACTAGCGGGAATCGATGAGCAGTTCTTC. V gene TRBV28 combines with J gene TRBJ2-1; the match to TRBD2 covers 13 bases. There are 16 residues in the CDR3. V shed 6 bases and J 8 bases; nucleotides not matched to a gene: 10. Germline V gene sequence: CDR1 MDHEN, CDR2 SYDVKM.

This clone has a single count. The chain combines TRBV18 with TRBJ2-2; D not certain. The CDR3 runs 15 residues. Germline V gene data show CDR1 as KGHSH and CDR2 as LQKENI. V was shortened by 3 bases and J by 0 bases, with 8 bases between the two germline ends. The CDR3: CASSPPDTNTGELFF. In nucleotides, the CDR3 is TGTGCCAGCTCACCGCCTGACACGAACACCGGGGAGCTGTTTTTT.

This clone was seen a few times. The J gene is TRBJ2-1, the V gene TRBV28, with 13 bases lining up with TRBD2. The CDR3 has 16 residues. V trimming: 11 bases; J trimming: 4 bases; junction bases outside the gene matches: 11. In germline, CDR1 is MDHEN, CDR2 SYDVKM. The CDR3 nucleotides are TGTGCCTCGTCCGGACTAGCGGGAGTGGGTTACAATGAGCAGTTCTTC. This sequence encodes CASSGLAGVGYNEQFF. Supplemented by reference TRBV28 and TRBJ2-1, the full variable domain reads DVKVTQSSRYLVKRTGEKVFLECVQDMDHENMFWYRQDPGLGLRLIYFSYDVKMKEKGDIPEGYSVSREKKERFSLILESASTNQTSMYLCASSGLAGVGYNEQFFGPGTRLTVL.